Sequencing of this T cell receptor (beta chain) was carried out in a study of naive and memory T cell subsets. The CDR3 loop spans 16 amino acids. From germline, CDR1 is DFQATT and CDR2 SNEGSKA (reference sequence). The V segment lost 4 bases and the J segment 4 bases; nucleotides outside the gene matches: 6. This clonotype was recorded many times. The beta constant-region primer was an equimolar mix of two oligonucleotides covering TRBC1 and TRBC2. TCRdb analysed the UMI-ligation and nested PCR reads with MiXCR anew, one entry per CDR3 protein. The sample holds 84,000 or so distinct CDR3 sequences; 6% to 7.5% are singletons and the top ten take over 1.5%.

This chain links TRBV20-1 with TRBJ2-3, with 15 bases that match TRBD2. The TCR originated in a human donor in good health. The sample taken for sequencing was central memory CD4+ T cells from blood. DNA for the CDR3: TGCAGTGCTAACGGACTAGCGGGGGGGCTGGCAGATACGCAGTATTTT. Encoded protein: CSANGLAGGLADTQYF.